This is a list of T cell receptor beta chains from one sample in a study of blood T cell repertoires in COVID-19. Profiled with immunoSEQ multiplex PCR; TCRdb holds only in-frame clones, not every one. The sample holds about 120,000 clones, roughly three quarters seen once. The specimen sequenced was peripheral blood. These receptors came from a human donor in a cohort sampled during active COVID-19. Each CDR3 is given with its conserved first and last residue. D genes are given only for firm matches. Clone sizes are given selectively: once, few, many, or a class where the clone is expanded.

cdr3_aa cdr3_nt v_call clone_size j_call d_call
CASKRDRVSNQPQHF TGTGCCAGCAAAAGGGACAGAGTTAGCAATCAGCCCCAGCATTTT TRBV6-6 - TRBJ1-5 TRBD1
CASSQDWSGNTDTQYF TGTGCCAGCAGCCAAGATTGGAGCGGAAACACAGATACGCAGTATTTT TRBV4-2 - TRBJ2-3 -
CASSGLVGEQYF TGTGCCAGCAGCGGACTAGTAGGCGAGCAGTACTTC TRBV11-2 - TRBJ2-7 TRBD2
CASSLARIDSPLHF TGCGCCAGCAGCTTGGCCAGGATTGATTCACCCCTCCACTTT TRBV5-1 few TRBJ1-6 -
CASSHTGGGHRASGANVLTF TGTGCCAGCAGCCATACAGGTGGGGGCCACCGGGCGTCTGGGGCCAACGTCCTGACTTTC TRBV3-1/TRBV3-2 few TRBJ2-6 -
CASGLAGGHLEEQYF TGTGCCAGCGGACTAGCGGGGGGCCACCTCGAGGAGCAGTACTTC TRBV7-9 - TRBJ2-7 TRBD2
CASSPRQGGDTEAFF TGCGCCAGCAGCCCTAGACAGGGAGGAGACACTGAAGCTTTCTTT TRBV5-1 - TRBJ1-1 TRBD1
CASSFQTGLNTEAFF TGTGCCAGCAGCTTCCAGACGGGATTGAACACTGAAGCTTTCTTT TRBV7-9 - TRBJ1-1 -
CASGQGGEAFF TGTGCCAGCGGCCAGGGGGGTGAAGCTTTCTTT TRBV12-3/TRBV12-4 - TRBJ1-1 TRBD1
CASSILGTGGYEQYF TGTGCCAGTAGTATACTGGGGACAGGGGGCTACGAGCAGTACTTC TRBV19 - TRBJ2-7 TRBD1
CASSGTQNYEQYF TGTGCCAGCTCAGGGACACAAAACTACGAGCAGTACTTC TRBV18 - TRBJ2-7 -
CASSLTDRPYEQYF TGTGCCAGCAGCCTGACAGATCGACCCTACGAGCAGTACTTC TRBV7-9 - TRBJ2-7 -
CASSLGGGTTEAFF TGCGCCAGCAGCTTGGGTGGGGGGACCACTGAAGCTTTCTTT TRBV5-1 - TRBJ1-1 -
CAWSVLGGGEQYF TGTGCCTGGAGTGTACTTGGGGGCGGCGAGCAGTACTTC TRBV30 - TRBJ2-7 -
CASRGLAGSYEQYF TGTGCCAGCAGGGGACTAGCGGGGTCCTACGAGCAGTACTTC TRBV25-1 - TRBJ2-7 TRBD2
CASRGQGEINQFF TGCGCCAGCAGGGGACAGGGTGAAATCAATCAGTTCTTC TRBV5-1 - TRBJ2-1 TRBD1
CASSRSGVLYEQYF TGTGCCAGCAGTCGCTCGGGGGTACTCTACGAGCAGTACTTC TRBV28 few TRBJ2-7 -
CASSSTSSYEQYF TGTGCCAGCAGTTCTACTAGCAGCTACGAGCAGTACTTC TRBV27 once TRBJ2-7 -
CASSITGGESYEQYF TGTGCCAGTAGCATCACAGGGGGCGAGAGTTACGAGCAGTACTTC TRBV19 - TRBJ2-7 TRBD1
CASSGTVTNGAFF TGTGCCAGCAGTGGGACAGTAACGAATGGGGCTTTCTTT TRBV2 - TRBJ1-1 -
CASSRGEGEQYF TGTGCCAGCAGCCGAGGAGAGGGCGAGCAGTACTTC TRBV3-1/TRBV3-2 - TRBJ2-7 -
CASSQDLGGAGGYTF TGTGCCAGCAGCCAAGACCTTGGAGGGGCGGGTGGCTACACCTTC TRBV14 - TRBJ1-2 -
CASSYKQGSYNEQFF TGTGCCAGCAGTTACAAACAGGGGTCCTACAATGAGCAGTTCTTC TRBV6-6 - TRBJ2-1 TRBD1
CASSLAEGWYEQYF TGTGCCAGCAGCTTAGCGGAGGGGTGGTACGAGCAGTACTTC TRBV7-8 - TRBJ2-7 -
CASSPRTDQPQHF TGTGCCAGCAGTCCCAGGACAGATCAGCCCCAGCATTTT TRBV6-5 once TRBJ1-5 -
CASSLDSTGANVLTF TGTGCCAGCAGCTTAGATAGCACTGGGGCCAACGTCCTGACTTTC TRBV11-2 - TRBJ2-6 -
CASSDTGQPHNEQFF TGTGCCAGCAGCGACACGGGACAGCCCCACAATGAGCAGTTCTTC TRBV6-5 - TRBJ2-1 TRBD1
CASSQRSDLAKNIQYF TGTGCCAGCAGCCAAAGGTCAGACTTAGCCAAAAACATTCAGTACTTC TRBV7-9 - TRBJ2-4 -
CASSSPSWAGGSYEQYF TGTGCTAGCAGCTCACCCTCTTGGGCGGGGGGCTCCTACGAGCAGTACTTC TRBV7-7 once TRBJ2-7 TRBD2
CASSTRLEAFF TGTGCCAGCAGCACCCGACTTGAAGCTTTCTTT TRBV12-3/TRBV12-4 - TRBJ1-1 -
CASSLPGQGSHEQYF TGTGCCAGCAGTTTGCCGGGACAGGGCTCCCACGAGCAGTACTTC TRBV7-6 - TRBJ2-7 TRBD1
CASSQVAVSGYTF TGTGCCAGCAGCCAAGTGGCGGTGAGCGGCTACACCTTC TRBV14 - TRBJ1-2 -
CASSQGVAISYEQYF TGTGCCAGCAGCCAAGGGGTAGCGATCTCCTACGAGCAGTACTTC TRBV3-1/TRBV3-2 - TRBJ2-7 -
CASSLAGTGFFEQYF TGTGCCAGCAGCTTGGCCGGGACAGGGTTTTTCGAGCAGTACTTC TRBV11-2 once TRBJ2-7 TRBD1
CASSYGTGYRNQPQHF TGTGCCAGCAGCTACGGGACAGGGTATCGGAATCAGCCCCAGCATTTT TRBV11-3 few TRBJ1-5 TRBD1
CASSSGTLNSPLHF TGTGCCAGCAGCTCCGGGACACTCAATTCACCCCTCCACTTT TRBV5-6 - TRBJ1-6 -
CAWSVLGARAFF TGTGCCTGGAGTGTGTTGGGGGCGCGAGCTTTCTTT TRBV30 few TRBJ1-1 -
CASNSGGTSGGNTIYF TGTGCCAGCAACTCGGGTGGGACTTCGGGGGGAAACACCATATATTTT TRBV28 - TRBJ1-3 -
CASSLRGALYEQYF TGTGCCAGCAGCCTTCGTGGAGCGCTCTACGAGCAGTACTTC TRBV5-4 - TRBJ2-7 -
CASSQGTSRETQYF TGTGCCAGCAGCCAAGGCACTAGTAGAGAGACCCAGTACTTC TRBV6-5 - TRBJ2-5 -
CASSLGLAQYEQYF TGTGCCAGCAGCTTAGGCCTAGCTCAATACGAGCAGTACTTC TRBV11-1 - TRBJ2-7 -
CASSQVRETQYF TGTGCCAGCAGCCAAGTGAGAGAGACCCAGTACTTC TRBV14 - TRBJ2-5 -